This TCR beta chain is from a study of cytomegalovirus exposure and HLA in healthy donors. Study conclusions and caveats: The later analysis indicated that the majority of CMV-associated TCR beta chains appeared HLA-restricted.

Primers included in the PCR were 60 Vbeta and 13 Jbeta primers. Here immunoSEQ multiplex PCR was the method, and the copy in TCRdb shows in-frame clones only, minus some. The sample has approximately 130,000 clones, about 80% seen once. Worth noting for this clone: Its antigen remains unknown.

CDR1 and CDR2 (germline): SGHRS, YFSETQ. After removal of 4 bases from V and 5 bases from J, the junction contained 8 bases not matched to a gene. The CDR3 loop spans 14 amino acids. Unrecorded immune exposure was likely among donors, who were nominally healthy when sampled. The sequence was collected from a man in his forties or fifties in good health and CMV-seronegative. The rearrangement joins TRBV5-1 to TRBJ2-7; 8 bases align to TRBD1. The sample taken for sequencing was PBMCs. This chain's CDR3 is CASSRGQVVDEQYF. In DNA, the CDR3 is TGCGCCAGCAGCCGGGGACAGGTAGTCGACGAGCAGTACTTC.